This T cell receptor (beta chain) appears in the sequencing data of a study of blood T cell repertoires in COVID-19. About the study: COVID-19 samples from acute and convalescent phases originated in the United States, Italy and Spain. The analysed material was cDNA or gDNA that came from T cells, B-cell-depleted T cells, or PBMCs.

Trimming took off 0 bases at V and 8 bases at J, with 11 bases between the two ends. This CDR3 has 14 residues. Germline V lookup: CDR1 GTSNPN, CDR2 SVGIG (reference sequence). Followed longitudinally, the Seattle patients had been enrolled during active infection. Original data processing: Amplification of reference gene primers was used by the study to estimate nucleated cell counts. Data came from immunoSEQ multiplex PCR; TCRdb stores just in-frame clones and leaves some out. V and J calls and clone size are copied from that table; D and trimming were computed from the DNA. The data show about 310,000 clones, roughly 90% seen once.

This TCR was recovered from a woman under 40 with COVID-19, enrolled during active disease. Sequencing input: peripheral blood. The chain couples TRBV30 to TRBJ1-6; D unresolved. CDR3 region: CAWSVTVTDSPLHF. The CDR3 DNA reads TGTGCCTGGAGTGTAACGGTCACCGATTCACCCCTCCACTTT.